The 7 T cell receptor beta chains listed next were all sequenced from one sample in a study of OX40 agonist ivuxolimab in advanced cancers. Some clones are missing from TCRdb's copy, which holds only in-frame ones; the method was immunoSEQ multiplex PCR. The repertoire holds about 71,000 clones, approximately 86% seen once, with around 2% in the top ten. The sample here was CD4+ or CD8+ T cells sorted from blood, taken in a trial of the OX40 agonist ivuxolimab. These TCRs come from an adult with an advanced solid tumor such as melanoma, head and neck, liver or kidney cancer.

This sequence joins TRBV5-1 and TRBJ2-2; TRBD2 agrees at 12 bases. CDR1 is SGHRS, CDR2 YFSETQ, per germline. V lost 4 bases and J lost 4; bases outside the gene matches: 5. The CDR3 runs to 16 residues. CDR3 nucleotide sequence: TGCGCCAGCAGCCCAGGACTAGCGGGGACCACCGGGGAGCTGTTTTTT. Protein sequence: CASSPGLAGTTGELFF. Looking up the rest from reference TRBV5-1 and TRBJ2-2 gives the full variable domain: KAGVTQTPRYLIKTRGQQVTLSCSPISGHRSVSWYQQTPGQGLQFLFEYFSETQRNKGNFPGRFSGRQFSNSRSEMNVSTLELGDSALYLCASSPGLAGTTGELFFGEGSRLTVL.

V and J are TRBV7-2 and TRBJ2-7; no clear D gene. The CDR3 has 13 residues. Trimming pared 5 bases from V and 2 bases from J, leaving 10 bases between. The germline V gene has CDR1 SGHTA and CDR2 FQGNSA. CDR3 coding DNA: TGTGCCAGCAGCCTCCGGTTCCCCTACGAGCAGTACTTC. This gives the protein CASSLRFPYEQYF.

The CDR3 protein is CATGPAEYF. The CDR3 DNA reads TGTGCCACTGGGCCGGCGGAGTACTTC. The rearrangement joins TRBV6-1 to TRBJ2-7; D gene ambiguous. There are 9 residues in the CDR3. Germline V gene data show CDR1 as MNHNS and CDR2 as SASEGT. V was pared by 10 bases and J by 11 bases, with 12 bases between.

The gene calls are TRBV5-1 and TRBJ1-2, with D unresolved. V lost 0 bases and J lost 0, with 3 bases in between. The CDR3 has 13 amino acids. The germline V gene has CDR1 SGHRS and CDR2 YFSETQ. CDR3 nucleotides: TGCGCCAGCAGCTTGGGCACTAACTATGGCTACACCTTC. As protein: CASSLGTNYGYTF. Using reference TRBV5-1 and TRBJ1-2 for the parts outside the CDR3, the full variable domain is KAGVTQTPRYLIKTRGQQVTLSCSPISGHRSVSWYQQTPGQGLQFLFEYFSETQRNKGNFPGRFSGRQFSNSRSEMNVSTLELGDSALYLCASSLGTNYGYTFGSGTRLTVV.

The rearrangement joins TRBV16 to TRBJ2-6; D remains unclear. CDR3 length: 15 amino acids. Trimming removed 4 bases at V and 0 bases at J, with 7 bases between. Germline V gives CDR1 KGHSY, CDR2 FQNENV. As DNA, the CDR3 is TGTGCCAGCAGCCTCCCGGGCTCTGGGGCCAACGTCCTGACTTTC. Protein: CASSLPGSGANVLTF.

The rearrangement links TRBV5-1 to TRBJ2-1; 15 bases line up with TRBD2. The CDR3 spans 18 residues. Germline lookup yields CDR1 SGHRS and CDR2 YFSETQ. With V trimmed by 6 bases and J by 6 bases, 13 bases remained unmatched. The CDR3 spells CASTRGEPGLAGGNEQFF. CDR3 nucleotide sequence: TGCGCCAGCACCCGAGGGGAGCCGGGACTAGCGGGAGGCAATGAGCAGTTCTTC.

The CDR3 region is CASSMLTGGPGEQYF. The CDR3 DNA follows: TGTGCCAGTAGTATGTTGACGGGGGGGCCTGGCGAGCAGTACTTC. The chain is built from TRBV19 and TRBJ2-7; the match to TRBD2 covers 8 bases. Germline CDR1 and CDR2: LNHDA and SQIVND (reference sequence). Trimming at V came to 3 bases and at J to 6 bases, leaving 10 bases not matched to a gene. The CDR3 loop spans 15 amino acids.